This T cell receptor beta chain appears in the sequencing data of a study of CD8 T cells in ankylosing spondylitis. The study's findings and limits: Ankylosing spondylitis blood seemed to carry a telltale TCR beta motif made of several highly homologous variants. Peripheral blood held disease-linked clones only at relatively low frequency, and these were CD8+.

This clonotype was counted only a few times. The antigen is undetermined. It was by quantitative 5'-RACE with molecular barcodes that TCR beta libraries were made. TCRdb ran MiXCR on the 5' RACE reads and lists one entry per CDR3 protein. The sample comprises fewer than 400,000 distinct CDR3 sequences, 8% of which are singletons, and more than 14% rests with the top ten. This sequence originates from a male donor with ankylosing spondylitis. The sequenced sample consisted of blood, either unsorted or a sorted T cell fraction (not recorded which).

CDR3 protein: CASSLAPTGTQYF. The CDR3 DNA reads TGTGCCAGCAGTTTAGCTCCAACGGGGACCCAGTACTTC. The chain employs TRBV12-3 or TRBV12-4 and TRBJ2-5; no clear D gene. V lost 0 bases and J lost 7, with 9 bases in between. This CDR3 has 13 amino acids.